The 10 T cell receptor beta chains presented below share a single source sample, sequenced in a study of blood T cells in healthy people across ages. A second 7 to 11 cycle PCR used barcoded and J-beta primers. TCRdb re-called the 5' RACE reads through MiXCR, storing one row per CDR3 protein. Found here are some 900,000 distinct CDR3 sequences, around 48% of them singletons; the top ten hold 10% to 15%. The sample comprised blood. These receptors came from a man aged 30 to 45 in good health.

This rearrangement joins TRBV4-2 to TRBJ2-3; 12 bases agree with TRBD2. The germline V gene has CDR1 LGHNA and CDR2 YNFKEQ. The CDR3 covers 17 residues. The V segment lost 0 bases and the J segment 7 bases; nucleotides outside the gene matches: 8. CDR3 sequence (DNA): TGTGCCAGCAGCCAAGACTCGCTAGCGGGGGGGCTGAATACGCAGTATTTT. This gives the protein CASSQDSLAGGLNTQYF.

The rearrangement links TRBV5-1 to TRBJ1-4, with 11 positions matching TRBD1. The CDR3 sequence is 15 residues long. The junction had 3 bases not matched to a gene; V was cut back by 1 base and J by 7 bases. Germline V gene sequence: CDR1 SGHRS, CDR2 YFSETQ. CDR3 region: CASSLSGTGGEKLFF. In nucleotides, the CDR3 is TGCGCCAGCAGCTTGTCCGGGACAGGGGGTGAAAAACTGTTTTTT. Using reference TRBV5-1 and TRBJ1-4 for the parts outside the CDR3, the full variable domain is KAGVTQTPRYLIKTRGQQVTLSCSPISGHRSVSWYQQTPGQGLQFLFEYFSETQRNKGNFPGRFSGRQFSNSRSEMNVSTLELGDSALYLCASSLSGTGGEKLFFGSGTQLSVL.

The CDR3 region is CASSEQPTDTGELFF. In DNA form, the CDR3 reads TGTGCCAGCAGTGAACAACCCACGGACACCGGGGAGCTGTTTTTT. The chain has TRBV2 and TRBJ2-2; D unclear. Trimming took 2 bases from V and 3 from J, leaving 10 bases between them. The CDR3 is 15 residues long. Germline CDR1 and CDR2: SNHLY and FYNNEI.

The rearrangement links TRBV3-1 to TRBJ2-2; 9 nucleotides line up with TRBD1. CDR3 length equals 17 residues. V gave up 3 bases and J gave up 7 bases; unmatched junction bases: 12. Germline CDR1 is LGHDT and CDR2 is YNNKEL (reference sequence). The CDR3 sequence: CASSHHATGGMVGELFF. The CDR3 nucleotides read TGTGCCAGCAGCCATCATGCGACAGGGGGAATGGTCGGGGAGCTGTTTTTT.

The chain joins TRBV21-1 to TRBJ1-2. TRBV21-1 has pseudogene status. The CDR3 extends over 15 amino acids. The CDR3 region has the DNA TGTGCCAGCAGCAAAGTGGCAGGGCCGAGGGGTGGCTACACCTTC. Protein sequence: CASSKVAGPRGGYTF.

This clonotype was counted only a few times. The CDR3: CSARDDGYQETQYF. The CDR3 DNA follows: TGCAGTGCTAGAGACGACGGATACCAAGAGACCCAGTACTTC. The chain couples TRBV20-1 to TRBJ2-5; D remains unclear. The CDR3 loop spans 14 amino acids. Germline loops: CDR1 DFQATT, CDR2 SNEGSKA (reference sequence). With 0 bases removed from V and 0 bases from J, the gap between germline ends came to 8 bases.

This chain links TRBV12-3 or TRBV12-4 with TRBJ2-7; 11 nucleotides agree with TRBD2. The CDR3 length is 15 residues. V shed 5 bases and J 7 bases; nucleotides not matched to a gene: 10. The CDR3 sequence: CASSLSSGGAGEQYF. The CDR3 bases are TGTGCCAGCAGTCTCAGTAGCGGGGGGGCAGGTGAGCAGTACTTC.

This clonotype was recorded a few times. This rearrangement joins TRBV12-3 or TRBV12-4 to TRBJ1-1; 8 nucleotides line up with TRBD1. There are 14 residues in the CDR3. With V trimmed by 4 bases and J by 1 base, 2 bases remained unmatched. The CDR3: CASSSQGGNTEAFF. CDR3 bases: TGTGCCAGCAGTTCACAGGGGGGGAACACTGAAGCTTTCTTT.

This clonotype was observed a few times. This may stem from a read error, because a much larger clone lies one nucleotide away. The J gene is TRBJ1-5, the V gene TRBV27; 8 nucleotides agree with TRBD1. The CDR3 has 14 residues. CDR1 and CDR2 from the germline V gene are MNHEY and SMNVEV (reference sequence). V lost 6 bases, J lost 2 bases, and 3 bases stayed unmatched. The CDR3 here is CASRVTGGNQPQHF. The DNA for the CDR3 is TGTGCCAGCAGGGTGACAGGGGGCAATCAGCCCCAGCATTTT.

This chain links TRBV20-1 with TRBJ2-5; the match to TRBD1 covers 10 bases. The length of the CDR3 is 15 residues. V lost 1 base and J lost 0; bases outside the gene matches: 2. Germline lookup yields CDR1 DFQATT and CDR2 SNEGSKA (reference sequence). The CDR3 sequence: CSARGGTGDQETQYF. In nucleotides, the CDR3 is TGCAGTGCTAGAGGTGGGACAGGGGACCAAGAGACCCAGTACTTC.